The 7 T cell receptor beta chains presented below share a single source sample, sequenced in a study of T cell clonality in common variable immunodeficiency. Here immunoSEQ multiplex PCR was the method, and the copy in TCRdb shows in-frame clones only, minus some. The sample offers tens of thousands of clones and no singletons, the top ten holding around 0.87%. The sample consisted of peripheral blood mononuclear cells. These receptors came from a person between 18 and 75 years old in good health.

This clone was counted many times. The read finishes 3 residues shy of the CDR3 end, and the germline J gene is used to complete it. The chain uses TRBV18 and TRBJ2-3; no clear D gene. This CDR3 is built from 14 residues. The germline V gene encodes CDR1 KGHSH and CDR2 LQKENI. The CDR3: CASSPRSEAATQYF. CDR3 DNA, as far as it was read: TGTGCCAGCTCACCAAGGTCTGAGGCGGCGACG.

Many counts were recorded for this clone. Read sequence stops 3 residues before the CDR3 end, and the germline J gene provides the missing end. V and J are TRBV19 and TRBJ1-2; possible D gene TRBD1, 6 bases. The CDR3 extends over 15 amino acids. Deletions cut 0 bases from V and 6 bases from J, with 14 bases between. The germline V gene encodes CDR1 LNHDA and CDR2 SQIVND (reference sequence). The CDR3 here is CASSIDAGATHGYTF. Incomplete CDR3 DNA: TGTGCCAGTAGTATAGATGCAGGGGCGACGCATGGC.

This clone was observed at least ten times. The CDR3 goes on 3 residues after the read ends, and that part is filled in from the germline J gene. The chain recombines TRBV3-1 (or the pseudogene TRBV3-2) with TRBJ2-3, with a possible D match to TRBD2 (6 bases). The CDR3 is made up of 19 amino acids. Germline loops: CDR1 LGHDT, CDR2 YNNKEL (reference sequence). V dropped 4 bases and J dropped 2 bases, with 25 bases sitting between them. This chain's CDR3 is CASSLFRARGAYLTDTQYF. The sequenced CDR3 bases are TGTGCCAGCAGCCTGTTTCGGGCTCGCGGGGCTTACCTCACAGATACG.

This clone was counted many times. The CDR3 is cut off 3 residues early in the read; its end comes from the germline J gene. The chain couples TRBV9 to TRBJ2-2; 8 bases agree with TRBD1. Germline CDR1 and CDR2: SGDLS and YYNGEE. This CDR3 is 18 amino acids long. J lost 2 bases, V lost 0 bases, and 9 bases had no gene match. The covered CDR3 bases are TGTGCCAGCAGCGTAGGGCCCGGCGACAGGGGTAACACCGGGGAG. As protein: CASSVGPGDRGNTGE. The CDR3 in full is CASSVGPGDRGNTGELFF.

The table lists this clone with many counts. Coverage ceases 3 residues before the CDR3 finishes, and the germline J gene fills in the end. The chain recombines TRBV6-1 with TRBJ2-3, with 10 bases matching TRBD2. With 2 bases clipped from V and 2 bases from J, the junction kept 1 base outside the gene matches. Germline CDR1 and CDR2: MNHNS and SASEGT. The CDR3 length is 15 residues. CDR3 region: CASSELAGDTDTQYF. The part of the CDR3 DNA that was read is TGTGCCAGCAGTGAACTAGCGGGAGACACAGATACG.

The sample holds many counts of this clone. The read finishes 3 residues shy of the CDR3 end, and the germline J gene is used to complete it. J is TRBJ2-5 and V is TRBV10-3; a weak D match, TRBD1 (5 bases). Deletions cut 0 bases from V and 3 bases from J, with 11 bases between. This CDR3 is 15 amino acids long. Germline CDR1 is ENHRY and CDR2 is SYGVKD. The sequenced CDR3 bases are TGTGCCATCAGTGAGTCTTTACAGGAAAAAGAGACC. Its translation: CAISESLQEKET. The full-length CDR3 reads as CAISESLQEKETQYF.

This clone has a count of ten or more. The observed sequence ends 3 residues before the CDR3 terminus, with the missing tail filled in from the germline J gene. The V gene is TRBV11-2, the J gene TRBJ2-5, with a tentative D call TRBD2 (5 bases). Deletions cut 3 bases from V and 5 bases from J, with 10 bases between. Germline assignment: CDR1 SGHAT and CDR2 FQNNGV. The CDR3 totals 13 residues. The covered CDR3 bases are TGTGCCAGCAGCTTCGGGGTTCGGGAGACC. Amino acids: CASSFGVRET. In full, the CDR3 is CASSFGVRETQYF.